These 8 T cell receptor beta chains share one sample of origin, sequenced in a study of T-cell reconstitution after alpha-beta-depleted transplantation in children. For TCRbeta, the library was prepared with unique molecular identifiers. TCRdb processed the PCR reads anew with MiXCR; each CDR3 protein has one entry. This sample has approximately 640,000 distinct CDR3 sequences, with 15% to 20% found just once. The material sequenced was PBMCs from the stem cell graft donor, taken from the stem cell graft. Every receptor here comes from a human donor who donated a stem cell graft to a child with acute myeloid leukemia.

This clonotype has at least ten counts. The CDR3 region has the DNA TGTGCCAGCAGCTCCGGGACAGGATACAATGAGCAGTTCTTC. This translates into CASSSGTGYNEQFF. V gene TRBV6-4 combines with J gene TRBJ2-1; TRBD1 agrees at 8 bases. The germline V gene encodes CDR1 MRHNA and CDR2 SNTAGT. V gave up 6 bases and J gave up 4 bases; unmatched junction bases: 5. This CDR3 has 14 residues.

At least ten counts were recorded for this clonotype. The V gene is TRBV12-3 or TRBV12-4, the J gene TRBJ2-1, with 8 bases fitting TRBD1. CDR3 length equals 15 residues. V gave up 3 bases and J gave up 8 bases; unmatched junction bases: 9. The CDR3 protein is CASSLQTGVIDEQFF. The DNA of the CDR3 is TGTGCCAGCAGTTTGCAGACAGGGGTTATAGATGAGCAGTTCTTC.

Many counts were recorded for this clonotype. The CDR3 region has the DNA TGCAGTGCCTCCAAAGAGATCTACTTGAGCGTAGGGAATGAGCAGTTCTTC. Translated: CSASKEIYLSVGNEQFF. This chain uses TRBV20-1 with TRBJ2-1; D unclear. The CDR3 contains 17 residues. Trimming took off 6 bases at V and 7 bases at J, with 28 bases between the two ends. Germline CDR1 reads DFQATT; CDR2 reads SNEGSKA (reference sequence).

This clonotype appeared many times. The CDR3: CASSSAGVGETQYF. CDR3 bases: TGTGCCAGCAGTTCGGCAGGGGTGGGGGAGACCCAGTACTTC. The chain has TRBV6-5 and TRBJ2-5; D might be TRBD1 (6 bases). This CDR3 comprises 14 residues. CDR1 is MNHEY and CDR2 is SVGAGI in the germline V gene. V lost 4 bases and J lost 5, with 14 bases in between.

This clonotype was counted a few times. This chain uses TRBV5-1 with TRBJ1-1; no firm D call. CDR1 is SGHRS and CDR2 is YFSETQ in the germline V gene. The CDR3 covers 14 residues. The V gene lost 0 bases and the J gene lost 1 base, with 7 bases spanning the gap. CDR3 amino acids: CASSLDASNTEAFF. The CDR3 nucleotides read TGCGCCAGCAGCTTGGATGCTTCGAACACTGAAGCTTTCTTT. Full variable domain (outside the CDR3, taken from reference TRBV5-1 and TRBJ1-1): KAGVTQTPRYLIKTRGQQVTLSCSPISGHRSVSWYQQTPGQGLQFLFEYFSETQRNKGNFPGRFSGRQFSNSRSEMNVSTLELGDSALYLCASSLDASNTEAFFGQGTRLTVV.

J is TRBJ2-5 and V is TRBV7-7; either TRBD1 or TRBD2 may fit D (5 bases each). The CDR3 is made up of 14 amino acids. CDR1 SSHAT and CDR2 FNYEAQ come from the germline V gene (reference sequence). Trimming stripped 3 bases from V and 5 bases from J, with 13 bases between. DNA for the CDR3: TGTGCCAGCAGCTTGGGCGCAGGGACGGAGACCCAGTACTTC. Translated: CASSLGAGTETQYF. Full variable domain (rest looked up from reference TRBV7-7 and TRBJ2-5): GAGVSQSPRYKVTKRGQDVTLRCDPISSHATLYWYQQALGQGPEFLTYFNYEAQPDKSGLPSDRFSAERPEGSISTLTIQRTEQRDSAMYRCASSLGAGTETQYFGPGTRLLVL.

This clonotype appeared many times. CDR3 amino acids: CASSSQGGSNQPQHF. In nucleotides, the CDR3 is TGTGCCAGCAGCTCACAGGGCGGAAGCAATCAGCCCCAGCATTTT. V is TRBV7-2 and J is TRBJ1-5, with a possible D match to TRBD1 (6 bases). V dropped 4 bases and J dropped 1 base, with 11 bases sitting between them. The CDR3 consists of 15 residues. Germline CDR1 SGHTA, CDR2 FQGNSA.

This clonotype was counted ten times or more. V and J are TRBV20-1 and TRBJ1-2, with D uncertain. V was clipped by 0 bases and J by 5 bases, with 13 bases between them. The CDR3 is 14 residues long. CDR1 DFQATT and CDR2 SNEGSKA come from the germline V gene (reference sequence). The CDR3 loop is CSARDSGRAYGYTF. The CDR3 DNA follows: TGCAGTGCTAGAGATAGTGGGAGGGCATATGGCTACACCTTC.